This T cell receptor (beta chain) was sequenced for a study of blood T cell repertoires in COVID-19. Whole-study context: The United States, Italy and Spain supplied acute and convalescent COVID-19 samples. Nucleic acid was either cDNA or gDNA, and it came from T cells, B-cell-depleted T cells, or PBMCs.

As originally analysed: Reference gene primer amplification gave nucleated cell count estimates. Data came from immunoSEQ multiplex PCR; TCRdb stores just in-frame clones and leaves some out. V, J and clone size reflect that table, while D and trimming were determined from the DNA. The sample carries under 250,000 clones, about 79% recorded once. The CDR3 has 15 amino acids. V lost 8 bases, J lost 3 bases, and 9 bases stayed unmatched. Germline CDR1 SEHNR, CDR2 FQNEAQ (reference sequence). Source material: peripheral blood. The clonotype was recovered from a human donor in a cohort sampled during active COVID-19. This chain uses TRBV7-9 with TRBJ1-4; 7 bases fit TRBD1. The CDR3: CASGIRTGSNEKLFF. The CDR3 nucleotides read TGTGCCAGCGGGATTAGGACAGGCTCTAATGAAAAACTGTTTTTT.